Shown below are 22 T cell receptor beta chains from a single sample sequenced in a study of Graves' ophthalmopathy and Graves' hyperthyroidism. The study amplified TCR beta CDR3 regions using RNA transcripts. Second-round multiplex PCR came after a first-round RT-PCR that employed HTBI primers. TCRdb processed the multiplex PCR reads anew with MiXCR; each CDR3 protein has one entry. The profile shows around 590,000 distinct CDR3 sequences, roughly 40% of them singletons. Sample: peripheral blood or thyroid tissue (not recorded which). These receptors came from an adult man with Graves' hyperthyroidism.

The table lists this clonotype with many counts. The V and J genes are TRBV2 and TRBJ2-2; D might be TRBD2 (6 bases). The V end lost 4 bases, the J end lost 4 bases, and 10 bases lay between the germline ends. Per the germline V gene, CDR1 is SNHLY and CDR2 is FYNNEI. This CDR3 has 14 residues. The CDR3 region is CASSVLAPTGELFF. The CDR3 DNA reads as TGTGCCAGCAGTGTGCTAGCGCCCACCGGGGAGCTGTTTTTT.

A word on this clonotype: One base away lies a much larger clone, so this may be a sequencing read error. This sequence joins TRBV5-1 and TRBJ1-2; the match to TRBD1 covers 7 bases. Unmatched junction bases numbered 4, after V lost 3 bases and J lost 8 bases. The CDR3 is 12 residues long. The V gene's germline CDR1 is SGHRS and CDR2 YFSETQ. The DNA of the CDR3 is TGCGCCAGCAGCTCGACAGGGCGAGGCTACACCTTC. Residues: CASSSTGRGYTF.

At least ten counts were recorded for this clonotype. The V gene is TRBV29-1, the J gene TRBJ2-5; a weak D match, TRBD1 (6 bases). The CDR3 has 13 residues. Germline lookup yields CDR1 SQVTM and CDR2 ANQGSEA. V lost 4 bases and J lost 1, with 10 bases in between. CDR3 nucleotide sequence: TGCAGCGTTGGCAGGGGTGGCCAAGAGACCCAGTACTTC. This translates into CSVGRGGQETQYF.

V usage is TRBV7-2 and J usage is TRBJ2-7; 11 bases map to TRBD2. Trimming took 10 bases from V and 4 from J; bases not matched to a gene: 12. Germline values: CDR1 SGHTA, CDR2 FQGNSA. The CDR3 has 15 amino acids. The CDR3 nucleotides are TGTGCCATAAGCGGGTCGACTAGCGGGAAGTACGAGCAGTACTTC. This encodes CAISGSTSGKYEQYF.

This clonotype showed up many times. A read error may produce the germline difference seen at one junction end. V gene TRBV7-7 combines with J gene TRBJ2-7; D is perhaps TRBD1 (6 bases). The CDR3 spans 13 residues. CDR1 is SSHAT and CDR2 is FNYEAQ in the germline V gene (reference sequence). The CDR3 reads CASSLEQGHEQYF. The CDR3 nucleotides read TGTGCTAGCAGCTTAGAGCAGGGGCACGAGCAGTACTTC.

In this sample, this clonotype turned up a few times. The chain joins TRBV7-9 to TRBJ2-7, with a possible D match to TRBD2 (6 bases). Germline CDR1 reads SEHNR; CDR2 reads FQNEAQ (reference sequence). The CDR3 sequence is 13 residues long. Trimming pared 3 bases from V and 4 bases from J, leaving 10 bases between. The CDR3 is CASSFVGGYEQYF. The CDR3 bases are TGTGCCAGCAGCTTTGTCGGGGGTTACGAGCAGTACTTC.

The CDR3 DNA sequence: TGTGCCAGCAGCCCCCGGGGACTAGCGGGGCGCGAGCAGTACTTC. It specifies CASSPRGLAGREQYF. The chain carries TRBV14 and TRBJ2-7, with 13 bases matching TRBD2. V dropped 4 bases and J dropped 6; count of bases not matched to a gene: 6. There are 15 residues in the CDR3. CDR1 and CDR2 from the germline V gene are SGHDN and FVKESK.

This chain uses TRBV20-1 with TRBJ2-5; TRBD2 might be the D (6 bases). Germline V gene data show CDR1 as DFQATT and CDR2 as SNEGSKA (reference sequence). Trimming pared 4 bases from V and 1 base from J, leaving 10 bases between. CDR3 length: 13 amino acids. CDR3 loop: CSATPTSQETQYF. CDR3 coding DNA: TGCAGTGCTACCCCGACTAGCCAAGAGACCCAGTACTTC.

This clonotype was counted many times. In nucleotides, the CDR3 is TGTGCCAGCAGGTCACAGGGAAGGGAGCTGTTTTTT. The encoded protein is CASRSQGRELFF. The chain has TRBV6-5 and TRBJ2-2, with D tentatively TRBD1 (6 bases). V was pared by 6 bases and J by 9 bases, with 11 bases between. Germline CDR1 reads MNHEY; CDR2 reads SVGAGI. There are 12 residues in the CDR3.

The chain couples TRBV4-2 to TRBJ2-5, with 7 bases matching TRBD1. The DNA end is more similar to TRBJ2-4, so the J call may be wrong. The germline V gene has CDR1 LGHNA and CDR2 YNFKEQ. This CDR3 spans 16 amino acids. The chain's CDR3 is CASSHVTGDSKNIQYF. The DNA for the CDR3 is TGTGCCAGCAGCCACGTCACCGGGGACAGTAAAAACATTCAGTACTTC.

The J gene is TRBJ2-2, the V gene TRBV7-9; a possible D gene is TRBD2 (6 bases). Germline assignment: CDR1 SEHNR and CDR2 FQNEAQ (reference sequence). Trimming shortened V by 2 bases and J by 6 bases, and 10 bases separated the two germline ends. This CDR3 is built from 14 residues. This chain's CDR3 is CASSLSWEAGELFF. CDR3 nucleotide sequence: TGTGCCAGCAGCTTATCGTGGGAGGCCGGGGAGCTGTTTTTT. Drawing the rest from reference TRBV7-9 and TRBJ2-2, the complete variable domain is DTGVSQNPRHKITKRGQNVTFRCDPISEHNRLYWYRQTLGQGPEFLTYFQNEAQLEKSRLLSDRFSAERPKGSFSTLEIQRTEQGDSAMYLCASSLSWEAGELFFGEGSRLTVL.

This clonotype was counted at least ten times. This CDR3 reads CASSKGALGYGYTF. For the CDR3, the DNA is TGTGCCAGTAGTAAGGGAGCTCTCGGATATGGCTACACCTTC. The V and J genes are TRBV19 and TRBJ1-2; D ambiguous. V was clipped by 4 bases and J by 5 bases, with 14 bases between them. The CDR3 has 14 amino acids. Germline V gene sequence: CDR1 LNHDA, CDR2 SQIVND (reference sequence).

The chain recombines TRBV19 with TRBJ1-2; TRBD1 is a possible D gene (6 bases). V was cut by 4 bases and J by 6 bases, with 24 bases left in between. From germline, CDR1 is LNHDA and CDR2 SQIVND (reference sequence). This CDR3 region has 17 residues. The chain's CDR3 is CASSRRGGEGDYNGYTF. Here the CDR3 DNA reads TGTGCCAGTAGTAGGCGCGGGGGCGAGGGGGACTATAATGGCTACACCTTC.

The chain uses TRBV6-2 or TRBV6-3 and TRBJ2-5; 9 nucleotides agree with TRBD1. This CDR3 region has 15 residues. The J segment lost 3 bases and the V segment lost 6 bases, leaving 8 bases of the junction unmatched. Germline V gives CDR1 MNHEY, CDR2 SVGEGT. For the CDR3, the DNA is TGTGCCAGCAGCTCCGGACAGGGGTACAAAGAGACCCAGTACTTC. Translation: CASSSGQGYKETQYF.

The sample holds many counts of this clonotype. The chain carries TRBV12-3 or TRBV12-4 and TRBJ1-2; D might be TRBD1 (6 bases). V lost 6 bases, J lost 0 bases, and 8 bases lay in between. The CDR3 covers 13 residues. DNA of the CDR3: TGTGCCAGCAGAGGGACAACTAACTATGGCTACACCTTC. This codes for CASRGTTNYGYTF.

The chain employs TRBV19 and TRBJ1-5; possible D gene TRBD1, 6 bases. V dropped 3 bases and J dropped 0 bases, with 18 bases sitting between them. This CDR3 comprises 18 residues. The V gene's germline CDR1 is LNHDA and CDR2 SQIVND (reference sequence). The CDR3 nucleotides read TGTGCCAGTAGTATCAAGGGGGACTCGAGGTATAGCAATCAGCCCCAGCATTTT. It is translated as CASSIKGDSRYSNQPQHF.

The sample holds many counts of this clonotype. The chain carries TRBV10-3 and TRBJ1-1; D possibly corresponds to TRBD1 (6 bases). There are 13 residues in the CDR3. V was pared by 3 bases and J by 3 bases, with 8 bases between. Germline CDR1 ENHRY, CDR2 SYGVKD. CDR3 DNA: TGTGCCATCAGTGACCGGACAGACACTGAAGCTTTCTTT. Amino acids: CAISDRTDTEAFF.

This rearrangement joins TRBV9 to TRBJ1-3; D is perhaps TRBD1 (6 bases). The ends were cut back, 3 bases at V and 0 bases at J, with 10 bases in the middle. The CDR3 is made up of 15 amino acids. Germline-derived CDR1 and CDR2 are SGDLS and YYNGEE. CDR3 nucleotide sequence: TGTGCCAGCAGCGGGGGGCCCGACTCTGGAAACACCATATATTTT. Residues: CASSGGPDSGNTIYF.

This clonotype was detected a few times. The chain uses TRBV5-5 and TRBJ2-2; perhaps TRBD1 as D (6 bases). This CDR3 is built from 18 residues. Germline CDR1 and CDR2: SGHKS and YYEKEE (reference sequence). The V gene lost 0 bases and the J gene lost 4 bases, with 19 bases spanning the gap. This chain's CDR3 is CASSLEDWGRGGTGELFF. The DNA for the CDR3 is TGTGCCAGCAGCTTGGAGGATTGGGGGCGAGGGGGCACCGGGGAGCTGTTTTTT.

The V gene is TRBV6-1, the J gene TRBJ2-5, with 8 bases identical to TRBD1. This CDR3 has 14 amino acids. Germline assignment: CDR1 MNHNS and CDR2 SASEGT. J was trimmed by 4 bases and V by 7 bases; bases with no gene match: 8. CDR3 sequence reads: CASINRGRLETQYF. The CDR3 DNA sequence: TGTGCCAGCATTAACAGGGGGAGGTTAGAGACCCAGTACTTC.

This chain connects TRBV13 to TRBJ1-2; D perhaps matches TRBD1 (5 bases). The CDR3 has 16 residues. The germline V gene has CDR1 PRHDT and CDR2 FYEKMQ (reference sequence). Trimming cost V 5 bases and J 4 bases, with 20 bases left between them. CDR3 residues: CASSRLFGAGTYGYTF. The CDR3 region has the DNA TGTGCCAGCAGCAGGCTCTTCGGGGCAGGGACCTATGGCTACACCTTC.

The gene calls are TRBV19 and TRBJ1-1; D is unclear. Deletions cut 6 bases from V and 5 bases from J, with 13 bases between. Germline V lookup: CDR1 LNHDA, CDR2 SQIVND (reference sequence). The CDR3 contains 13 residues. The CDR3: CASSPEFRTEAFF. CDR3 in DNA: TGTGCCAGTAGCCCGGAGTTTCGTACTGAAGCTTTCTTT.